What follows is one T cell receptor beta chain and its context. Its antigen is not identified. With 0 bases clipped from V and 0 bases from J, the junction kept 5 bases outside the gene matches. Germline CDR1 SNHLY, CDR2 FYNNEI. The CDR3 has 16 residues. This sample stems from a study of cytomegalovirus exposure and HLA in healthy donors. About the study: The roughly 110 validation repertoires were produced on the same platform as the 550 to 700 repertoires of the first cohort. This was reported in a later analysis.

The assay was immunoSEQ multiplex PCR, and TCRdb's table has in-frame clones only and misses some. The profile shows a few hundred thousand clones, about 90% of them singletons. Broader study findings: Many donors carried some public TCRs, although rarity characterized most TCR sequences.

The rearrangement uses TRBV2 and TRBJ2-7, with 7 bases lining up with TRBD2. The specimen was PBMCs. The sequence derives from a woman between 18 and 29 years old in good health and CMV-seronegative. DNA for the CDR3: TGTGCCAGCAGTGAAGCACTAGCGCCTGCCTCCTACGAGCAGTACTTC. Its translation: CASSEALAPASYEQYF.